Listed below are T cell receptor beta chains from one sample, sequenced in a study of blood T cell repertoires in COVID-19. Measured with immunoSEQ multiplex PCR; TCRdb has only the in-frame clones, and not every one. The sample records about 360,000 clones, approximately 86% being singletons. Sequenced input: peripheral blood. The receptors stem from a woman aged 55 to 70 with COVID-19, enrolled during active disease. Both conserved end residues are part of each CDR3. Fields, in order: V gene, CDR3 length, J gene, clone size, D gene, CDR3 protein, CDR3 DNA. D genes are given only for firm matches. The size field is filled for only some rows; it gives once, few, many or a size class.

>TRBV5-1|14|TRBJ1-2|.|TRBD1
CASSLGQGDQGYTF
TGCGCCAGCAGCTTGGGACAGGGGGATCAAGGCTACACCTTC
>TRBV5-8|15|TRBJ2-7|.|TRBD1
CASTRTGVPSYEQYF
TGTGCCAGCACTAGGACAGGGGTCCCGTCCTACGAGCAGTACTTC
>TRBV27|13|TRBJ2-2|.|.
CASSSRDSGELFF
TGTGCCAGCAGTTCGCGGGACTCCGGGGAGCTGTTTTTT
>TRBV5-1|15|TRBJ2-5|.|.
CASSLAGVYQETQYF
TGCGCCAGCAGCTTGGCAGGGGTGTACCAAGAGACCCAGTACTTC
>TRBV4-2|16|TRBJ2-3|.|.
CASSQEASLRTDTQYF
TGTGCCAGCAGCCAAGAGGCTAGCCTAAGGACAGATACGCAGTATTTT
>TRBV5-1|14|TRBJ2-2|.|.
CASSVSPNTGELFF
TGCGCCAGCAGCGTCTCTCCGAACACCGGGGAGCTGTTTTTT
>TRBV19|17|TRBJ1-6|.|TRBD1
CASHRTGRFSYNSPLHF
TGTGCCAGCCATCGGACAGGGAGATTCTCCTATAATTCACCCCTCCACTTT
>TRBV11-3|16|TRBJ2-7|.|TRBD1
CASSLPRTGLSYEQYF
TGTGCCAGCAGCTTACCCCGGACAGGGCTGTCCTACGAGCAGTACTTC
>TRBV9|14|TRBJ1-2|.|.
CASSASDGSYGYTF
TGTGCCAGCAGCGCCTCAGACGGGAGCTATGGCTACACCTTC
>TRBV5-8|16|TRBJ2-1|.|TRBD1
CASSSTGTGNYNEQFF
TGTGCCAGCAGCTCAACCGGGACAGGGAATTACAATGAGCAGTTCTTC
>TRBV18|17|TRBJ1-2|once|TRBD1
CASSPRPKDRGGEGYTF
TGTGCCAGCTCACCACGTCCAAAGGACAGGGGCGGAGAGGGCTACACCTTC
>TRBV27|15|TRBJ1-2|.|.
CASSLLMGGDYGYTF
TGTGCCAGCAGTCTGTTGATGGGGGGTGACTATGGCTACACCTTC
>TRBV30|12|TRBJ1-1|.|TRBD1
CAWSTGGTEAFF
TGTGCCTGGAGCACAGGGGGTACTGAAGCTTTCTTT
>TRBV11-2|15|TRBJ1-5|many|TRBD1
CASSFGQGGNQPQHF
TGTGCCAGCAGCTTCGGACAGGGTGGCAATCAGCCCCAGCATTTT
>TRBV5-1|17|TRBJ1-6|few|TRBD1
CASSLSFDRAGDSPLHF
TGCGCCAGCAGCTTGTCTTTCGACAGGGCTGGGGATTCACCCCTCCACTTT
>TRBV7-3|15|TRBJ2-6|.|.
CASSLEGAGANVLTF
TGTGCCAGCAGCTTAGAGGGAGCTGGGGCCAACGTCCTGACTTTC
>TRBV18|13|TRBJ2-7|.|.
CASSPPSLYEQYF
TGTGCCAGCTCACCACCCAGTCTTTACGAGCAGTACTTC
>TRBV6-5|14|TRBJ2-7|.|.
CASSYLGTFYEQYF
TGTGCCAGCAGTTACCTCGGGACATTCTACGAGCAGTACTTC
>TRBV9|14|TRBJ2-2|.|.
CASSVELNTGELFF
TGTGCCAGCAGCGTAGAACTGAACACCGGGGAGCTGTTTTTT
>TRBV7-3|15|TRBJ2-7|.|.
CASSLGPGTPYEQYF
TGTGCCAGCAGCTTAGGCCCAGGAACCCCCTACGAGCAGTACTTC
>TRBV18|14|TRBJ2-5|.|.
CASSSPTQRETQYF
TGTGCCAGCTCATCCCCGACGCAGCGGGAGACCCAGTACTTC
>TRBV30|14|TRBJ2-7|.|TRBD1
CAWSPRDRVHEQYF
TGTGCCTGGAGTCCCCGGGACAGGGTACACGAGCAGTACTTC
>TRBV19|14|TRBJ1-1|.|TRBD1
CASSANGQDTEAFF
TGTGCCAGTAGTGCGAACGGACAGGACACTGAAGCTTTCTTT
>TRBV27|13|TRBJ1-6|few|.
CASTTDLRAPLHF
TGTGCCAGCACCACGGACTTGCGGGCACCCCTCCACTTT
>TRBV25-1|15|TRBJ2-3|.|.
CASSESSWSTDTQYF
TGTGCCAGCAGTGAATCGAGTTGGAGCACAGATACGCAGTATTTT
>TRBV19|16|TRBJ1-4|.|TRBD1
CASSIWGTGRLEKLFF
TGTGCCAGTAGTATATGGGGGACAGGGCGACTCGAAAAACTGTTTTTT
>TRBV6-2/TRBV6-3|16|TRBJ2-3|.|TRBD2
CASSKLGAGVTDTQYF
TGTGCCAGCAGTAAACTCGGAGCGGGGGTCACAGATACGCAGTATTTT
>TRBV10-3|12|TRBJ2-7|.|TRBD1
CATVGTGLEQYF
TGTGCCACCGTAGGGACAGGTCTCGAGCAGTACTTC
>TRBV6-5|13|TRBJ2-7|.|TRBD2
CASSGAGGYEQYF
TGTGCCAGCAGCGGAGCGGGAGGCTACGAGCAGTACTTC
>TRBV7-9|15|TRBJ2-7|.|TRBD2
CASSRLAGPHYEQYF
TGTGCCAGCAGCCGACTAGCGGGGCCCCACTACGAGCAGTACTTC
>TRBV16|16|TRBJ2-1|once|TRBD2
CASSRRGGGGGNEQFF
TGTGCCAGCAGCCGTCGAGGAGGCGGGGGTGGCAATGAGCAGTTCTTC
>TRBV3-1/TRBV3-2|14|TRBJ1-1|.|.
CASSQGSLNTEAFF
TGTGCCAGCAGCCAGGGCAGTCTGAACACTGAAGCTTTCTTT
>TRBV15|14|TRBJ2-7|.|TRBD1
CATSRKGASYEQYF
TGTGCCACCAGCAGAAAGGGGGCGTCCTACGAGCAGTACTTC
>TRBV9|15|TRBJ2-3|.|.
CASSRISGITDTQYF
TGTGCCAGCAGCAGGATATCAGGGATCACAGATACGCAGTATTTT
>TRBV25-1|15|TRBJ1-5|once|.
CASSERGTPNQPQHF
TGTGCCAGCAGTGAAAGAGGAACCCCCAATCAGCCCCAGCATTTT
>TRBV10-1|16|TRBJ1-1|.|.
CASTKTGHRKNTEAFF
TGCGCCAGCACCAAAACGGGACATCGGAAGAACACTGAAGCTTTCTTT
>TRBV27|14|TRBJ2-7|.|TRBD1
CASRRQGLTYEQYF
TGTGCCAGCAGGAGACAGGGCCTTACCTACGAGCAGTACTTC
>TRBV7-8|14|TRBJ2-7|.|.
CASSLAPTSYEQYF
TGTGCCAGCAGCTTAGCCCCCACAAGTTACGAGCAGTACTTC
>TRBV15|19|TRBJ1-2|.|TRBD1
CATSRDRDRGRRGYYGYTF
TGTGCCACCAGCAGAGATAGGGACAGGGGTAGAAGAGGGTACTATGGCTACACCTTC
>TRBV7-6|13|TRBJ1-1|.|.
CASSLQGNTEAFF
TGTGCCAGCAGCTTACAGGGGAACACTGAAGCTTTCTTT
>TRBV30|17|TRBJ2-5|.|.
CAWSSPRRGSIQETQYF
TGTGCCTGGAGTTCTCCGCGCCGGGGGTCCATCCAAGAGACCCAGTACTTC
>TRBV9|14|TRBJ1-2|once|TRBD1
CASSPPTGAYGYTF
TGTGCCAGCAGTCCCCCGACAGGGGCCTATGGCTACACCTTC
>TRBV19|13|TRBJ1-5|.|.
CATNAGDLQPQHF
TGTGCCACTAACGCAGGGGATCTTCAGCCCCAGCATTTT
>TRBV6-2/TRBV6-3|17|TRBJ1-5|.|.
CASSYSGGRRGNQPQHF
TGTGCCAGCAGTTACTCAGGAGGGAGACGGGGCAATCAGCCCCAGCATTTT
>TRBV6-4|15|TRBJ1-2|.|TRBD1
CASRTLDREFYGYTF
TGTGCCAGCAGGACTCTGGACAGGGAATTCTATGGCTACACCTTC
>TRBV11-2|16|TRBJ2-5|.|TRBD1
CASSLSPGQSQETQYF
TGTGCCAGCAGCTTAAGCCCGGGACAGAGCCAAGAGACCCAGTACTTC
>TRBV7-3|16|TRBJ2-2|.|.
CASSLEGQLFTGELFF
TGTGCCAGCAGCTTAGAGGGACAACTTTTCACCGGGGAGCTGTTTTTT
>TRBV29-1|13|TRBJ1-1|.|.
CSSLGQLNTEAFF
TGCAGCTCCCTCGGACAGTTGAACACTGAAGCTTTCTTT